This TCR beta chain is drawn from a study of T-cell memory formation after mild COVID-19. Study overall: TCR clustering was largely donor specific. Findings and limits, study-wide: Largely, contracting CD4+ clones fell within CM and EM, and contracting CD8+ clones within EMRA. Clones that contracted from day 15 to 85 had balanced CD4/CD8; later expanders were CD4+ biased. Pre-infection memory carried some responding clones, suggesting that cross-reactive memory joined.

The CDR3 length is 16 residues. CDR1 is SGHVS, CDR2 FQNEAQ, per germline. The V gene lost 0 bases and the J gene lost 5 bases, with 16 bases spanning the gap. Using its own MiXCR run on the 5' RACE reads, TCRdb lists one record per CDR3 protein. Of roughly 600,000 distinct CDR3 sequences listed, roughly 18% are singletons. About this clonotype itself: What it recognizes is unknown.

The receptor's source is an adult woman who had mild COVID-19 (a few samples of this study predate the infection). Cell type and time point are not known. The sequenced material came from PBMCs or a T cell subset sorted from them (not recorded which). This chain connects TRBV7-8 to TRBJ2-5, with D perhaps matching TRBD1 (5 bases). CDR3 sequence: CASSLALDSSVETQYF. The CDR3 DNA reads TGTGCCAGCAGCTTAGCTCTCGACAGTTCTGTTGAGACCCAGTACTTC.